These T cell receptor beta chains were read from a single sample in a study of beta chain features in type 1 diabetes. Libraries were prepared by immunoSEQ multiplex PCR; TCRdb keeps only in-frame clonotypes and omits some of them. In the table there are approximately 380,000 clones, about 15% of which are singletons. The source material was naive CD4+ T cells from blood. These receptors originate from a young woman in good health. The CDR3 runs from the conserved cysteine through the conserved F or W. Fields, in order: clone size, V gene, D gene, J gene, CDR3 DNA, CDR3 protein. A D gene is named only where the DNA matches it firmly. Clone size appears in some rows only: once, few, many, or a class for an expanded clone.

size: NA; V: TRBV5-1; D: TRBD2; J: TRBJ2-7; DNA: TGCGCCAGCAGCTTGGAACTAGCGGGGGACGAGCAGTACTTC; CDR3: CASSLELAGDEQYF
size: NA; V: TRBV19; D: NA; J: TRBJ2-7; DNA: TGTGCCAGTAGCATCCCCTCTAGGGGCTCCGAGCAGTACTTC; CDR3: CASSIPSRGSEQYF
size: NA; V: TRBV23-1; D: TRBD1; J: TRBJ2-1; DNA: TGCGCCGGACGACAGGGGCTACCACCGAGCTCCTACAATGAGCAGTTCTTC; CDR3: CAGRQGLPPSSYNEQFF
size: few; V: TRBV20-1; D: NA; J: TRBJ1-2; DNA: TGCAGTGCCAGGACTTTCTATGGCTACACCTTC; CDR3: CSARTFYGYTF
size: NA; V: TRBV28; D: TRBD1; J: TRBJ1-2; DNA: TGTGCCAGCAGTGGACAGGGTTGGGGGAAAGAATTTGACGGCTACACCTTC; CDR3: CASSGQGWGKEFDGYTF
size: few; V: TRBV13; D: NA; J: TRBJ2-7; DNA: TGTGCCAGCAGCCACAACCCGGGTGGCAGCGCGAGCTCCTACGAGCAGTACTTC; CDR3: CASSHNPGGSASSYEQYF
size: few; V: TRBV7-9; D: NA; J: TRBJ2-7; DNA: TGTGCCAGCAGCTTAGGAGATTACGAGCAGTACTTC; CDR3: CASSLGDYEQYF
size: NA; V: TRBV10-2; D: NA; J: TRBJ1-2; DNA: TGCGCCAGCAGTGAGTCGGGAGGGGGCTATGGCTACACCTTC; CDR3: CASSESGGGYGYTF
size: few; V: TRBV28; D: TRBD1; J: TRBJ2-5; DNA: TGTGCCAGCAGTTTCCTCGGGACAGAGCAAGAGACCCAGTACTTC; CDR3: CASSFLGTEQETQYF
size: NA; V: TRBV30; D: NA; J: TRBJ1-2; DNA: TGTGCCTGGAGTCGGGGTACCTATGGCTACACCTTC; CDR3: CAWSRGTYGYTF
size: NA; V: TRBV4-1; D: NA; J: TRBJ1-2; DNA: TGCGCCAGCAGCCAAGTGGAGGGCTCCTATGGCTACACCTTC; CDR3: CASSQVEGSYGYTF
size: NA; V: TRBV19; D: NA; J: TRBJ1-5; DNA: TGTGCCAGTAGTACCCAGGGAAGAGGTAGGAGCAATCAGCCCCAGCATTTT; CDR3: CASSTQGRGRSNQPQHF
size: NA; V: TRBV30; D: TRBD1; J: TRBJ2-7; DNA: TGTGCCTGGAGTGTACAGGCAGGGGGCCCCTACGAGCAGTACTTC; CDR3: CAWSVQAGGPYEQYF
size: NA; V: TRBV30; D: NA; J: TRBJ2-4; DNA: TGTGCCTGGGGGGGCAGGGCGATAGCCAAAAACATTCAGTACTTC; CDR3: CAWGGRAIAKNIQYF
size: few; V: TRBV4-2; D: TRBD2; J: TRBJ2-1; DNA: TGTGCCAGCAGCCTCCTACTAGCGGGAGGGCCCAATGAGCAGTTCTTC; CDR3: CASSLLLAGGPNEQFF
size: NA; V: TRBV23-1; D: TRBD2; J: TRBJ2-1; DNA: TGCGCCAGCAGCCCAAAAAGGACTAGCGGGAGTGGAAATGAGCAGTTCTTC; CDR3: CASSPKRTSGSGNEQFF
size: NA; V: TRBV2; D: TRBD1; J: TRBJ1-5; DNA: TGTGCCAGCAGGGACACGGGACAGTCCAGGCCCCAGCATTTT; CDR3: CASRDTGQSRPQHF
size: NA; V: TRBV28; D: TRBD1; J: TRBJ2-7; DNA: TGTGCCAGCAGGTTGGGACAGTCCGAGCAGTACTTC; CDR3: CASRLGQSEQYF
size: few; V: TRBV7-9; D: TRBD2; J: TRBJ2-3; DNA: TGTGCCAGCAGCTTAGCGGGAGGGCCAGGAGATACGCAGTATTTT; CDR3: CASSLAGGPGDTQYF
size: few; V: TRBV19; D: TRBD1; J: TRBJ1-1; DNA: TGTGCCAGTAGTGTGACAGGGGGGAGGACTGAAGCTTTCTTT; CDR3: CASSVTGGRTEAFF
size: NA; V: TRBV7-8; D: NA; J: TRBJ2-1; DNA: TGTGCCAGCAGCTTAGCGGGAGTACACAATGAGCAGTTCTTC; CDR3: CASSLAGVHNEQFF
size: NA; V: TRBV28; D: NA; J: TRBJ1-1; DNA: TGTGCCAGCAGTCCCGGCGGGAAGAACACTGAAGCTTTCTTT; CDR3: CASSPGGKNTEAFF
size: NA; V: TRBV2; D: NA; J: TRBJ2-7; DNA: TGTGCCAGCAGTCCTGGGAGCTACGAGCAGTACTTC; CDR3: CASSPGSYEQYF
size: NA; V: TRBV30; D: NA; J: TRBJ2-2; DNA: TGTGCCTGCGCAGGGTACACCGGGGAGCTGTTTTTT; CDR3: CACAGYTGELFF
size: NA; V: TRBV10-3; D: TRBD1; J: TRBJ2-5; DNA: TGTGCCATTGACAGGGTTCAAGAGACCCAGTACTTC; CDR3: CAIDRVQETQYF
size: NA; V: TRBV5-1; D: NA; J: TRBJ2-6; DNA: TGCGCCAGTAACAGGGCTGGGGCCAACGTCCTGACTTTC; CDR3: CASNRAGANVLTF
size: NA; V: TRBV25-1; D: NA; J: TRBJ2-2; DNA: TGTGCCAGCAGTGACCAGGGGATGAACACCGGGGAGCTGTTTTTT; CDR3: CASSDQGMNTGELFF
size: few; V: TRBV27; D: TRBD1; J: TRBJ2-7; DNA: TGTGCCAGCAGTTCACCAGGGGGAACCTACGAGCAGTACTTC; CDR3: CASSSPGGTYEQYF
size: few; V: TRBV9; D: NA; J: TRBJ2-7; DNA: TGTGCCACCCGGCGGTCCCCCTACGAGCAGTACTTC; CDR3: CATRRSPYEQYF
size: few; V: TRBV4-1; D: TRBD1; J: TRBJ2-7; DNA: TGCGCCAGCAGCCAAGGGGGACAGATAGCCTACGAGCAGTACTTC; CDR3: CASSQGGQIAYEQYF
size: few; V: TRBV11-2; D: TRBD1; J: TRBJ1-3; DNA: TGTGCCAGCAGCTTAGCAGGGGGCACAGGAAACACCATATATTTT; CDR3: CASSLAGGTGNTIYF
size: NA; V: TRBV5-4; D: NA; J: TRBJ2-3; DNA: TGTGCCAGCAGTGCGGGGGACAGGATTTCCACAGATACGCAGTATTTT; CDR3: CASSAGDRISTDTQYF
size: NA; V: TRBV7-9; D: TRBD1; J: TRBJ2-1; DNA: TGTGCCAGCAGCTCCCGGACAGGGGGACTGGATGAGCAGTTCTTC; CDR3: CASSSRTGGLDEQFF
size: few; V: TRBV23-1; D: TRBD1; J: TRBJ1-5; DNA: TGCGCCAGCAGTCAATCCCGAACAGGGGGGAATAGCAATCAGCCCCAGCATTTT; CDR3: CASSQSRTGGNSNQPQHF
size: few; V: TRBV15; D: TRBD2; J: TRBJ2-7; DNA: TGTGCCACCAGCAGAGCCTGGCGGGAGGGATCCTACGAGCAGTACTTC; CDR3: CATSRAWREGSYEQYF
size: NA; V: TRBV7-2; D: TRBD1; J: TRBJ2-7; DNA: TGTGCCAGCAGCCCCAGACAGGGGGCAATCTACGAGCAGTACTTC; CDR3: CASSPRQGAIYEQYF
size: NA; V: TRBV18; D: NA; J: TRBJ2-7; DNA: TGTGCCAGCTCACCACCCTTAGGGCAGGGGTACGAGCAGTACTTC; CDR3: CASSPPLGQGYEQYF
size: NA; V: TRBV5-1; D: NA; J: TRBJ2-1; DNA: TGCGCCAGCAGCCCGATCCCGTCGAGCTCCTACAATGAGCAGTTCTTC; CDR3: CASSPIPSSSYNEQFF
size: NA; V: TRBV20-1; D: NA; J: TRBJ2-7; DNA: TGCAGTGCTGGGGGGTCCCACGAGCAGTACTTC; CDR3: CSAGGSHEQYF
size: few; V: TRBV5-1; D: TRBD2; J: TRBJ2-1; DNA: TGCGCCAGCAGCTCGGGACTAGCGGCAGACAATGAGCAGTTCTTC; CDR3: CASSSGLAADNEQFF
size: NA; V: TRBV5-4; D: TRBD1; J: TRBJ2-5; DNA: TGTGCCAGCAGCCAGGACAGGGGAGAGACCCAGTACTTC; CDR3: CASSQDRGETQYF